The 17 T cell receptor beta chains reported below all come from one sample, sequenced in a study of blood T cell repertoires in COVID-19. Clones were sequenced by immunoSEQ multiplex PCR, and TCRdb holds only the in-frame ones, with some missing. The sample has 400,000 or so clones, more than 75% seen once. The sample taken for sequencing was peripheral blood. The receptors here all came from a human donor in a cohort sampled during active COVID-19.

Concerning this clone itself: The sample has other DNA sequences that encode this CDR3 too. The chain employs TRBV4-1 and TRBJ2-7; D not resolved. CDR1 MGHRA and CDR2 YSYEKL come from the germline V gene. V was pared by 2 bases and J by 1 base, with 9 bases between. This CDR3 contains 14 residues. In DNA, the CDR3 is TGCGCCAGCAGCCAAACCACCGGGTCCTACGAGCAGTACTTC. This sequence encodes CASSQTTGSYEQYF.

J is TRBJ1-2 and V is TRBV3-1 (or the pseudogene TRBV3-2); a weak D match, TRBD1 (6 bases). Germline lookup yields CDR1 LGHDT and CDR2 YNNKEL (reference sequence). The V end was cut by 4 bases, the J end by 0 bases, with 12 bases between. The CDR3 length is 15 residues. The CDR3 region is CASSPTGTTNYGYTF. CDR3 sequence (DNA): TGTGCCAGCAGCCCAACAGGGACAACTAACTATGGCTACACCTTC.

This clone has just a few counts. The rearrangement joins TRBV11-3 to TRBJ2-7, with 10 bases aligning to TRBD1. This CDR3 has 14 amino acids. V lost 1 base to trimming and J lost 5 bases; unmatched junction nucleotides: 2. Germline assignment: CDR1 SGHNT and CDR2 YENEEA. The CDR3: CASSLAGQGNEQYF. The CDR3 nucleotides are TGTGCCAGCAGCTTAGCGGGACAGGGGAACGAGCAGTACTTC.

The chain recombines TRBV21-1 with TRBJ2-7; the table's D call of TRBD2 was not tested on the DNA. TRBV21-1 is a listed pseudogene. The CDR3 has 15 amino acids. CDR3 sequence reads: CASSKEGRAGYEQYF. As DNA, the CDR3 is TGTGCCAGCAGCAAAGAGGGCAGGGCGGGGTACGAGCAGTACTTC.

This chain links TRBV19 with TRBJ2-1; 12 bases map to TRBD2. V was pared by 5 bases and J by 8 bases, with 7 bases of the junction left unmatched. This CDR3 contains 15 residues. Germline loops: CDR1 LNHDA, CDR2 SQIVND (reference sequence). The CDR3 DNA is TGTGCCAGTAGTCAGACTAGCGGGAGTCGGGATGAGCAGTTCTTC. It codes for CASSQTSGSRDEQFF.

The CDR3 region has the DNA TGCGCCAGCAGCGAGGGGACAGAGGTACTTGACGAGCAGTTCTTC. Translated: CASSEGTEVLDEQFF. V usage is TRBV4-1 and J usage is TRBJ2-1, with 7 bases lining up with TRBD1. The trim removed 5 bases at V and 10 bases at J, leaving 14 bases unmatched. Germline CDR1 and CDR2: MGHRA and YSYEKL. The CDR3 is 15 residues long.

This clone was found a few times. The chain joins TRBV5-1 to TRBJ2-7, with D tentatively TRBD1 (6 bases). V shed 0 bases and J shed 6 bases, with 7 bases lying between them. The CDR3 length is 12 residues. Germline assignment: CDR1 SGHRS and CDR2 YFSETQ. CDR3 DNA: TGCGCCAGCAGCTTGGACAGGGCCGAGCAGTACTTC. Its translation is CASSLDRAEQYF.

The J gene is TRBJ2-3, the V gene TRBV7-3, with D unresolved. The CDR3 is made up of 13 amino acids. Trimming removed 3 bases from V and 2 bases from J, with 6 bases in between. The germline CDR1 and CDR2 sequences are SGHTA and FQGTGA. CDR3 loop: CASSFSVTDTQYF. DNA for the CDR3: TGTGCCAGCAGCTTTTCTGTCACAGATACGCAGTATTTT.

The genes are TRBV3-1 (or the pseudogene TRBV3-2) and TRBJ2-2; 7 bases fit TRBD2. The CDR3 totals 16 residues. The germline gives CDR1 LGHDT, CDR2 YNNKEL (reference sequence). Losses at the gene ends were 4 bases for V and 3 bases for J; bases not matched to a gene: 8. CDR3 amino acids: CASSRGASGDTGELFF. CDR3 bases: TGTGCCAGCAGCCGTGGGGCCAGCGGGGACACCGGGGAGCTGTTTTTT.

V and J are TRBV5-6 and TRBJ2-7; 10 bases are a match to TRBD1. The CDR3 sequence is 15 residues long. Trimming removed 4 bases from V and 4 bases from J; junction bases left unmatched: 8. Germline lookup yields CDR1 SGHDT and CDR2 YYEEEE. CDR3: CASSPAGTGEYEQYF. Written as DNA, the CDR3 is TGTGCCAGCAGCCCGGCCGGGACAGGGGAATACGAGCAGTACTTC.

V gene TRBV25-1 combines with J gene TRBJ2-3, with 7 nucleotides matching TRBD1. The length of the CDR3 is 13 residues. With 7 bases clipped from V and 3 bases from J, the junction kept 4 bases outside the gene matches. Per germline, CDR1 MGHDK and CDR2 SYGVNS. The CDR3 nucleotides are TGTGCCAGCACCACAGGGGTTACAGATACGCAGTATTTT. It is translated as CASTTGVTDTQYF.

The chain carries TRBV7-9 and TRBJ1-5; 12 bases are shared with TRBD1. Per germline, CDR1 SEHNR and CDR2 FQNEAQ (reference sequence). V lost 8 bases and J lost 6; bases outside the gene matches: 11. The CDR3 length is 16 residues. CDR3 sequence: CASWDRGPILVQPQHF. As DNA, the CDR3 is TGTGCCAGCTGGGACAGGGGGCCTATTCTTGTTCAGCCCCAGCATTTT.

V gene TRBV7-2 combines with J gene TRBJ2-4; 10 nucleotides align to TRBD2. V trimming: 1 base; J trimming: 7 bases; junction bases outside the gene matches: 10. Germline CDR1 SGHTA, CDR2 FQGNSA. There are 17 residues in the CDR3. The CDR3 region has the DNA TGTGCCAGCAGCTTAGGCTCGGCTAGCGGGGGCCAGAACATTCAGTACTTC. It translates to CASSLGSASGGQNIQYF.

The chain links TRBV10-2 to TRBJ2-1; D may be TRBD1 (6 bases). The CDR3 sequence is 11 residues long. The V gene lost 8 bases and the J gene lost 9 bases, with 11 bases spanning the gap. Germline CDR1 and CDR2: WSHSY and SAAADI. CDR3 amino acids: CASGEGGEQFF. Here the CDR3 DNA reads TGCGCCAGCGGGGAAGGGGGTGAGCAGTTCTTC.

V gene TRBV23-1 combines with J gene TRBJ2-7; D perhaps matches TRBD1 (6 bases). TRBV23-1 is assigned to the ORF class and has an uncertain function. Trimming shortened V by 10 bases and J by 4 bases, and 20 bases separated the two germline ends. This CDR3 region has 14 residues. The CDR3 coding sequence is TGCGCCACCCCCCTGGGGACAAGACGGTACGAGCAGTACTTC. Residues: CATPLGTRRYEQYF.

CDR3 bases: TGCGCCAGCAGCCAAGCCGAGGGTTCGATCACTGAAGCTTTCTTT. Protein: CASSQAEGSITEAFF. The chain recombines TRBV4-1 with TRBJ1-1; D unclear. Germline CDR1 reads MGHRA; CDR2 reads YSYEKL. This CDR3 contains 15 residues. V was pared by 1 base and J by 4 bases, with 13 bases between.

In DNA form, the CDR3 reads TGCGCCAGCAGCTTGTGGGCCGGGGACACCGGGGAGCTGTTTTTT. This translates into CASSLWAGDTGELFF. The chain couples TRBV5-1 to TRBJ2-2, with a possible D match to TRBD2 (5 bases). The germline V gene has CDR1 SGHRS and CDR2 YFSETQ. The CDR3 is 15 residues long. The V end lost 1 base, the J end lost 3 bases, and 10 bases lay between the germline ends.